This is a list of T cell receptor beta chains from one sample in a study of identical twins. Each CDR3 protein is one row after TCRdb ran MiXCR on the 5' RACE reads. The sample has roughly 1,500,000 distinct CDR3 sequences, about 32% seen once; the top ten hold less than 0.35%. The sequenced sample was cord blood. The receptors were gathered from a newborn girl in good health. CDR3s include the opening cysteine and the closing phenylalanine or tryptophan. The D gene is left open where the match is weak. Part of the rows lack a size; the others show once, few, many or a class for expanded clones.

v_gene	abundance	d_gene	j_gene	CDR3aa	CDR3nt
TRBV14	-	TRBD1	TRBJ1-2	CASSQGREYRGIYGYTF	TGTGCCAGCAGCCAAGGAAGAGAGTACAGGGGAATCTATGGCTACACCTTC
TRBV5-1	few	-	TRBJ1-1	CASSLGQTMNTEAFF	TGCGCCAGCAGCTTGGGACAGACCATGAACACTGAAGCTTTCTTT
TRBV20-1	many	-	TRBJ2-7	CSARYEEQYF	TGCAGTGCTAGGTATGAGGAGCAGTACTTC
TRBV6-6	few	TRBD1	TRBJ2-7	CASSPPRGTGSYEQYF	TGTGCCAGCAGTCCGCCCCGGGGGACAGGTTCCTACGAGCAGTACTTC
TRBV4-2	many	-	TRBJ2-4	CASSQDSKNIQYF	TGTGCCAGCAGCCAGGATTCCAAAAACATTCAGTACTTC
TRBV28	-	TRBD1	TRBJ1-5	CASSLDRGPQPQHF	TGTGCCAGCAGTTTAGACAGGGGGCCACAGCCCCAGCATTTT
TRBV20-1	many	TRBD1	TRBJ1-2	CSAFGQGNYGYTF	TGCAGTGCTTTTGGACAGGGGAACTATGGCTACACCTTC
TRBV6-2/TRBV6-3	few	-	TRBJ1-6	CASRYRTNSPLHF	TGTGCCAGCCGATACAGGACCAATTCACCCCTCCACTTT
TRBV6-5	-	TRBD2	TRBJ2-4	CASNYLLAGGDNEQYF	TGTGCCAGCAATTATCTCCTAGCGGGAGGGGACAATGAGCAGTACTTC
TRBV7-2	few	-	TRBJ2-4	CASTIGGTLAKNIQYF	TGTGCCAGCACCATTGGCGGGACCCTAGCCAAAAACATTCAGTACTTC
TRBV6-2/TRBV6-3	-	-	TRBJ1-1	CARFMNTKAFF	TGTGCCAGATTCATGAACACTAAAGCTTTCTTT
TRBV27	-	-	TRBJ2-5	CASSLSDLGGGETRYF	TGTGCCAGCAGTTTATCCGATTTAGGGGGTGGAGAGACCCGGTACTTC